This record covers a single TCR beta chain. The sample is drawn from a study of control samples from healthy donors and cancer patients. The CDR3 is 13 residues long. Germline V lookup: CDR1 KGHSH, CDR2 LQKENI. With 3 bases clipped from V and 7 bases from J, the junction kept 4 bases outside the gene matches. Sequencing used immunoSEQ multiplex PCR; TCRdb keeps in-frame clones, though not all of them. In the table there are approximately 98,000 clones, almost 85% of which are singletons. The sample consisted of blood. The chain links TRBV18 to TRBJ2-7, with 9 bases lining up with TRBD1. The TCR comes from a man younger than 30 in good health. CDR3 loop: CASSPGDRVEQYF. In DNA form, the CDR3 reads TGTGCCAGCTCACCTGGGGACAGGGTTGAGCAGTACTTC.